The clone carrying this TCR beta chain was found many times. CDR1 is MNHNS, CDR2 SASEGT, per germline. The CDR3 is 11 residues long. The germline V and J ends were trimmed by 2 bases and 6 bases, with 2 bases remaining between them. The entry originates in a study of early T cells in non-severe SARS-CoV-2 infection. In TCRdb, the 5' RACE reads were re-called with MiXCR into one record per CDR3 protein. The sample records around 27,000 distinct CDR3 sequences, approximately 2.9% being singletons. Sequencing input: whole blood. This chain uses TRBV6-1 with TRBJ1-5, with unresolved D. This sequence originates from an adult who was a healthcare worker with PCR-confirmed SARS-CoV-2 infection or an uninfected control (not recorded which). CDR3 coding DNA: TGTGCCAGCAGTGAACGTCAGCCCCAGCATTTT. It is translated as CASSERQPQHF.